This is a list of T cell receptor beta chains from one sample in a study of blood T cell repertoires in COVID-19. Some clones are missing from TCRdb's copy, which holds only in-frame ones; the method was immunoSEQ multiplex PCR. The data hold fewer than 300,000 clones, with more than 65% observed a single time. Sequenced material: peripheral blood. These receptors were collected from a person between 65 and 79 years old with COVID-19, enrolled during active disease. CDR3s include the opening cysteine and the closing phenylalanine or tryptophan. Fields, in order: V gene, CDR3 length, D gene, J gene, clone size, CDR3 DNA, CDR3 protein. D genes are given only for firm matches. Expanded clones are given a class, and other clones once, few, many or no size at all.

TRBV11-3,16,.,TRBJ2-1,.,TGTGCCAGCAGCTTCTCGTATGGGCACAGGGTGGATGAGCAGTTCTTC,CASSFSYGHRVDEQFF
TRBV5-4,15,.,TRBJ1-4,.,TGTGCCAGCAGCCAGGGGAGGGGGTCTAATGAAAAACTGTTTTTT,CASSQGRGSNEKLFF
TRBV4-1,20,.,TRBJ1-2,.,TGCGCCAGCAGCCAAGACGGCTCCGGGGCTGGAGGGCGGATTAGAAAGGGCTACACCTTC,CASSQDGSGAGGRIRKGYTF
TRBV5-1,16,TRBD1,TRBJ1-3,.,TGCGCCAGCAGCTTGGATAACAGGGGGCTTGGAAACACCATATATTTT,CASSLDNRGLGNTIYF
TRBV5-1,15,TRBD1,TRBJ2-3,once,TGCGCCAGCAGCCAGGCCGGGACAGACACAGATACGCAGTATTTT,CASSQAGTDTDTQYF
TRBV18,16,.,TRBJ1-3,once,TGTGCCAGCTCACCGGGTACTGGGGCTAATGGAAACACCATATATTTT,CASSPGTGANGNTIYF
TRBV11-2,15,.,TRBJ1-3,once,TGTGCCAGCAGCTTAGCGTCAGTGACTGGAAACACCATATATTTT,CASSLASVTGNTIYF
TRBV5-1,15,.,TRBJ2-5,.,TGCGCCAGCCGGGAGACAGTTTCTTTCACAGAGACCCAGTACTTC,CASRETVSFTETQYF
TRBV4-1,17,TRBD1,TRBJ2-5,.,TGCGCCAGCAGCCAAGGCCCCCAGGGGGAAATACAAGAGACCCAGTACTTC,CASSQGPQGEIQETQYF
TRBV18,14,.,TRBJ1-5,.,TGTGCCAGCTCACAACAGGGTCACAATCAGCCCCAGCATTTT,CASSQQGHNQPQHF
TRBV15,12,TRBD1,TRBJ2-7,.,TGTGCCACCAGCAGGGCCGACAGGGTTCAGTACTTC,CATSRADRVQYF
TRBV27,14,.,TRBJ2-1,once,TGTGCCAGCAGTTTTTTCGGGAGAGTCGATGAGCAGTTCTTC,CASSFFGRVDEQFF
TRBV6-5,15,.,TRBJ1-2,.,TGTGCCAGCAGTTACTGGGGGCGCGGGAACTATGGCTACACCTTC,CASSYWGRGNYGYTF
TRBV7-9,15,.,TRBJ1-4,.,TGTGCCAGCAGCTTAGCCGCTGGAGGGAATGAAAAACTGTTTTTT,CASSLAAGGNEKLFF
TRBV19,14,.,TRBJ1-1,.,TGTGCCAGTAATATCGGGTCGCAGGGGTCTGAAGCTTTCTTT,CASNIGSQGSEAFF
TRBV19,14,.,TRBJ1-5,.,TGTGCCAGTAGTATACCCGGGGACGGGACACCCCAGCATTTT,CASSIPGDGTPQHF
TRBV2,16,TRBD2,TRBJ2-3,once,TGTGCCAGCAGGAAGCGGACTAGCGGGGGCACAGATACGCAGTATTTT,CASRKRTSGGTDTQYF
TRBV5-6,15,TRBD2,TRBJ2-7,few,TGTGCCAGCAGCGTCGGGGGGTTCTGGGTCTACGAGCAGTACTTC,CASSVGGFWVYEQYF
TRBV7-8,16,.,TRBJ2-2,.,TGTGCCAGCAGGCAAACTTCTCACAGGAACACCGGGGAGCTGTTTTTT,CASRQTSHRNTGELFF
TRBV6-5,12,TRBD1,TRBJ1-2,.,TGTGCCAGCAGCCGGACAGGGGAAGGCTACACCTTC,CASSRTGEGYTF
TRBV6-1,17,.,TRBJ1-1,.,TGTGCCAGCAGTGGGAAGAACCTCGATGGGAGTTGGACTGAAGCTTTCTTT,CASSGKNLDGSWTEAFF
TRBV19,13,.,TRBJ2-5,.,TGTGCCAGTAGACAGGTTCATGCAGAGACCCAGTACTTC,CASRQVHAETQYF
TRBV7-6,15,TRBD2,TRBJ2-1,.,TGTGCCAGCAGCTTAGCTCGGGGGGCCTACAATGAGCAGTTCTTC,CASSLARGAYNEQFF
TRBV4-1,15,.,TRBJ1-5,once,TGCGCCAGCAGCCAAGAAGCAGCCAGGAACTCGCCCCAGCATTTT,CASSQEAARNSPQHF
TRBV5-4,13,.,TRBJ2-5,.,TGTGCCAGCAGCCTCTCAGGGCGAGAGACCCAGTACTTC,CASSLSGRETQYF
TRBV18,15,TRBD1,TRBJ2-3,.,TGTGCCAGCTCACCGGGACAGGGCCGGGGCCCTACGCAGTATTTT,CASSPGQGRGPTQYF
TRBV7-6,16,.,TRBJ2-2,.,TGTGCCAGCAGCTTAGTCCAGGCCAGAGTCACCGGGGAGCTGTTTTTT,CASSLVQARVTGELFF
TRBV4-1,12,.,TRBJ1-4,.,TGCGCCAGCAGCCCTAATGCCGAAAAACTGTTTTTT,CASSPNAEKLFF
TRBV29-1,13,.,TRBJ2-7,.,TGCAGCTATCGGACGACAGGTCGGTGGGAGCAGTACTTC,CSYRTTGRWEQYF
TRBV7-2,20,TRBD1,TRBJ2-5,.,TGTGCCAGCAGCTTAGCGCTCAGGGGGCATCGGGCGGGGACCCAAGAGACCCAGTACTTC,CASSLALRGHRAGTQETQYF
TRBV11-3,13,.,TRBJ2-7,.,TGTGCCAGCAGCCCTAGCGTGGACTACGAGCAGTACTTC,CASSPSVDYEQYF
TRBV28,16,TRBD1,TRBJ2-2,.,TGTGCCAGCAGTCCCGTCAGGGGGAGTGGTACCGGGGAGCTGTTTTTT,CASSPVRGSGTGELFF
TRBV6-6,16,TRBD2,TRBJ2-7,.,TGTGCCAGCAGTACCCGGACTAGCGGGACCTCCTACGAGCAGTACTTC,CASSTRTSGTSYEQYF
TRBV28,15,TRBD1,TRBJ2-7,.,TGTGCCAGCAGCAGGACCGGACAGGGTTACTACGAGCAGTACTTC,CASSRTGQGYYEQYF
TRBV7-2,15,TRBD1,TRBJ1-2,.,TGTGCCAGCAGCTTAGGGTTAGGGGGCGCAGGGGGCTACACCTTC,CASSLGLGGAGGYTF
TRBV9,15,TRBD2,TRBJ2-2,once,TGTGCCAGCAGCCCCTCGGGGGGGCAGTCCGGGGAGCTGTTTTTT,CASSPSGGQSGELFF
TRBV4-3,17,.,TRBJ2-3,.,TGCGCCAGCAGCCCACTTACCCCCACCCCCCGCACAGATACGCAGTATTTT,CASSPLTPTPRTDTQYF
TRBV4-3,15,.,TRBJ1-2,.,TGCGCCAGCAGCTCCCGGGACAAGGGGAGTTATGGCTACACCTTC,CASSSRDKGSYGYTF
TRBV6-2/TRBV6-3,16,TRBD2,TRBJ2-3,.,TGTGCCAGCAGTTACTTTTTAACAGCGGGAACAGATACGCAGTATTTT,CASSYFLTAGTDTQYF
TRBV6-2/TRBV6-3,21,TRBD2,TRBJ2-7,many,TGTGCCAGCAGTTACTCCGGGACCACAGGACTAGTCAGGGTATCGCCGGAAAATATCGTGTTC,CASSYSGTTGLVRVSPENIVF
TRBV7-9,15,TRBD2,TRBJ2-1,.,TGTGCCAGCAGCTTTGGACTAGTGGTATCCAATGAGCAGTTCTTC,CASSFGLVVSNEQFF
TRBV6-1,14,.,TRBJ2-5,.,TGTGCCAGCATCCCTAAGTTCCCGCGGGAGACCCAGTACTTC,CASIPKFPRETQYF
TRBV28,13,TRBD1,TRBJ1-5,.,TGTGCCACCAACAGGGGAAAGGATCAGCCCCAGCATTTT,CATNRGKDQPQHF
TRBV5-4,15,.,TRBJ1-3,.,TGTGCCAGCAGCCTCAAGGAGGGCCTTGGAAACACCATATATTTT,CASSLKEGLGNTIYF
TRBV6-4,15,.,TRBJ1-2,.,TGTGCCAGCAGGAAAACAGGCGACTCTGACCGTGGCTACACCTTC,CASRKTGDSDRGYTF
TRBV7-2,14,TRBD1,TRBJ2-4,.,TGTGCCAGCAGCGAAGGACAGGCGAGAAACATTCAGTACTTC,CASSEGQARNIQYF
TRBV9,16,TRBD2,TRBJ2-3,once,TGTGCCAGCAGCGTAGGTCTAGCGGGGGTGTCAGATACGCAGTATTTT,CASSVGLAGVSDTQYF
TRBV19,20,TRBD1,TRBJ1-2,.,TGTGCCAGTAGTATTTTACGGTTTCGGAGACAGGGACTGGGAGACTATGGCTACACCTTC,CASSILRFRRQGLGDYGYTF
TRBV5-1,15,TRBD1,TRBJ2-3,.,TGCGCCAGCAGCCCCACCGACAGGGACACAGATACGCAGTATTTT,CASSPTDRDTDTQYF
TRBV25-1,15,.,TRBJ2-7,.,TGTGCCAGCAGTGAGGGTGGACAGACCTACTACGAGCAGTACTTC,CASSEGGQTYYEQYF